This is a list of T cell receptor beta chains from one sample in a study of cytomegalovirus exposure and HLA in healthy donors. Sequencing was performed with immunoSEQ multiplex PCR; in TCRdb, only in-frame clones are kept and a portion is missing. Among 100,000 to 150,000 clones listed, approximately 80% were seen once. Sequencing was performed on PBMCs. The receptors originated from a male donor in good health and CMV-seropositive. Both conserved end residues are part of each CDR3. The D gene is left open where the match is weak. Some rows have no size entry. The others give once, few or many, or a class for an expanded clone.

>TRBJ2-2|TRBV21-1|once|.
TGTGCCAGCTCGACCTACAGGGGGCGCAGGACCGGGGAGCTGTTTTTT
CASSTYRGRRTGELFF
>TRBJ1-3|TRBV6-5|.|.
TGTGCCAGCAGAAAACAGAGCTCTGGAAACACCATATATTTT
CASRKQSSGNTIYF
>TRBJ2-7|TRBV7-2|.|TRBD2
TGTGCCAGCGTCTTTCGTCTTTCGCGGGAGGGGGCCTCCTACGAGCAGTACTTC
CASVFRLSREGASYEQYF
>TRBJ2-3|TRBV27|.|TRBD2
TGTGCCAGCAGAGATTCCCTAGCGGGAGTAAGAGATACGCAGTATTTT
CASRDSLAGVRDTQYF
>TRBJ2-3|TRBV29-1|.|TRBD2
TGCAGCGTTGAAGAGGGAGCGGGGGGCACAGATACGCAGTATTTT
CSVEEGAGGTDTQYF
>TRBJ2-7|TRBV18|.|TRBD2
TGTGCCAGCTCACCAGGACTAGCGGGAGCATGGGAGCAGTACTTC
CASSPGLAGAWEQYF
>TRBJ2-5|TRBV28|.|.
TGTGCCAGCATCAAAGCCCCCGGGTTGGCCATTGGGGAGACCCAGTACTTC
CASIKAPGLAIGETQYF
>TRBJ2-7|TRBV7-3|once|TRBD2
TGTGCCAGCAGCTTAGCGGCTAGCGGGAGAGACGAGCAGTACTTC
CASSLAASGRDEQYF
>TRBJ2-1|TRBV7-8|.|TRBD2
TGTGCCAGCAGCGTCAGACTAGCGGGAGGCAATGAGCAGTTCTTC
CASSVRLAGGNEQFF
>TRBJ1-4|TRBV7-2|once|TRBD1
TGTGCCAGCAGCCGGACAGGGGTTAGTGAAAAACTGTTTTTT
CASSRTGVSEKLFF
>TRBJ1-5|TRBV7-3|.|.
TGTGCCAGCAGCACAGACCCTCGGCAGCCCCAGCATTTT
CASSTDPRQPQHF
>TRBJ2-1|TRBV6-5|.|.
TGTGCCAGCAGTTACTCGGGCTACTACAATGAGCAGTTCTTC
CASSYSGYYNEQFF
>TRBJ1-2|TRBV30|.|TRBD1
TGTGCCGAGGCTCGGGACAGATCGGAGAACTATGGCTACACCTTC
CAEARDRSENYGYTF
>TRBJ2-7|TRBV11-2|.|.
TGTGCCAGCAGCCCAAGACAGGCCTACGAGCAGTACTTC
CASSPRQAYEQYF
>TRBJ1-6|TRBV7-9|.|.
TGTGCCAGCAGCGTCCGGGACTCTGAGCCTTATAATTCACCCCTCCACTTT
CASSVRDSEPYNSPLHF
>TRBJ2-3|TRBV23-1|.|.
TGCGCCAGCAGTCAAAGGGTGGGAGGCGGTACAGATACGCAGTATTTT
CASSQRVGGGTDTQYF
>TRBJ2-1|TRBV6-4|.|.
TGTGCCAGCAGTGACTCGTGGACTACCTACAATGAGCAGTTCTTC
CASSDSWTTYNEQFF
>TRBJ2-2|TRBV15|.|TRBD1
TGTGCCACCAAGGCGGTGAGGGGGCTCAGAAGGACCGGGGAGCTGTTTTTT
CATKAVRGLRRTGELFF
>TRBJ2-7|TRBV4-2|.|.
TGTGCCAGCAGCCACGTGACTAGTTACGAGCAGTACTTC
CASSHVTSYEQYF
>TRBJ2-7|TRBV30|few|TRBD2
TGTGCCTGGAGTACCGGACTAGCGGGAGCCAACGAGCAGTACTTC
CAWSTGLAGANEQYF
>TRBJ2-7|TRBV11-2|.|.
TGTGCCAGCAGCTACCACTCTTCAGAAAACTACGAGCAGTACTTC
CASSYHSSENYEQYF
>TRBJ2-7|TRBV2|few|TRBD1
TGTGCCACCCCCGGACAGGGTTCCTACGAGCAGTACTTC
CATPGQGSYEQYF
>TRBJ1-1|TRBV19|.|.
TGTGCCTCCCGGTACACTACCGAAGCTTTCTTT
CASRYTTEAFF
>TRBJ2-1|TRBV14|.|.
TGTGCCAGCAGGCTGAGCGGGCAAAATGAGCAGTTCTTC
CASRLSGQNEQFF
>TRBJ2-2|TRBV30|.|.
TGTGCCTGGAGCCGGAACACCGGGGAGCTGTTTTTT
CAWSRNTGELFF
>TRBJ2-1|TRBV11-2|.|TRBD2
TGTGCCAGCAGCTTAGAACTAGCGGGAGTGAACTCCTACAATGAGCAGTTCTTC
CASSLELAGVNSYNEQFF
>TRBJ1-1|TRBV6-5|few|.
TGTGCCAGCAGTTTCGGACAGTTGAACACTGAAGCTTTCTTT
CASSFGQLNTEAFF
>TRBJ2-2|TRBV4-2|.|.
TGTGCCAGCAGCCAAATGGACACATCGAAGATCGGGGAGCTGTTTTTT
CASSQMDTSKIGELFF
>TRBJ2-7|TRBV6-6|medium-sized|.
TGTGCCAGCAGTTCCCAGGGTTTATCCCACGAGCAGTACTTC
CASSSQGLSHEQYF
>TRBJ2-7|TRBV5-4|.|.
TGTGCCAGCAGCCAGGGGGGGACTAGTCCTGACTCCTACGAGCAGTACTTC
CASSQGGTSPDSYEQYF
>TRBJ2-7|TRBV27|.|TRBD2
TGTGCCAGCAGTCCATCGGTGCGGGGGACTAGCGGGAATGAGCAGTACTTC
CASSPSVRGTSGNEQYF
>TRBJ2-3|TRBV19|.|.
TGTGCCAGTAGTATAGGCCAGTTCACAGATACGCAGTATTTT
CASSIGQFTDTQYF
>TRBJ1-6|TRBV5-1|.|TRBD1
TGCGCCAGCAGCTTGTTCGGGACAGGGACCGATTCACCCCTCCACTTT
CASSLFGTGTDSPLHF
>TRBJ2-1|TRBV10-3|.|TRBD1
TGTGCCATCAGTGATCCCCCAGGGGGCCTCTCCAATGAGCAGTTCTTC
CAISDPPGGLSNEQFF
>TRBJ2-7|TRBV25-1|.|.
TGTGCCAGCAGTGATCTCCAGCGCTCCGAGGAGCAGTACTTC
CASSDLQRSEEQYF
>TRBJ2-4|TRBV19|.|TRBD1
TGTGCCAGTACCCCGGAACACGGACAGGGTAGGAACATTCAGTACTTC
CASTPEHGQGRNIQYF
>TRBJ2-7|TRBV30|.|TRBD2
TGTGCCTGGATGGCAGCGGGGGGGGCCTACGAGCAGTACTTC
CAWMAAGGAYEQYF
>TRBJ1-3|TRBV28|.|TRBD1
TGTGCCAGCACGACAGGGGGCAGGTCTGGAAACACCATATATTTT
CASTTGGRSGNTIYF
>TRBJ2-1|TRBV29-1|.|.
TGCAGCGGAGAGGACAGTTTCGTGGGGGAGCAGTTCTTC
CSGEDSFVGEQFF
>TRBJ1-2|TRBV5-1|.|.
TGCGCCAGCAGCCCTGACAGGAGCTATGGCTACACCTTC
CASSPDRSYGYTF